The 3 T cell receptor beta chains given below trace back to one sample, sequenced in a study of PD-1 blockade in mismatch repair-deficient tumors. TCRdb keeps only in-frame clones here, not all; method: immunoSEQ multiplex PCR. This sample has about 120,000 clones, with almost 90% found just once. The specimen was peripheral blood, collected 70 to 73 weeks after starting pembrolizumab. The receptors stem from an adult with mismatch repair-deficient cancer.

The rearrangement uses TRBV10-2 and TRBJ2-4; D not certain. This CDR3 spans 12 amino acids. Deletions cut 4 bases from V and 8 bases from J, with 9 bases between. CDR1 is WSHSY, CDR2 SAAADI, per germline. Here the CDR3 reads CASSAGGDIQYF. CDR3 DNA sequence: TGCGCCAGCAGTGCAGGTGGTGACATTCAGTACTTC.

V and J are TRBV18 and TRBJ1-1; the match to TRBD1 covers 10 bases. Losses at the gene ends were 3 bases for V and 3 bases for J; bases not matched to a gene: 7. The CDR3 sequence is 16 residues long. CDR1 and CDR2 (germline): KGHSH, LQKENI. CDR3 residues: CASSPGQGPSYTEAFF. Here the CDR3 DNA reads TGTGCCAGCTCACCGGGACAGGGGCCGTCTTACACTGAAGCTTTCTTT.

V usage is TRBV7-9 and J usage is TRBJ2-7; a weak D match, TRBD2 (6 bases). The CDR3 has 15 amino acids. Trimming took 4 bases from V and 2 from J, leaving 15 bases between them. Germline CDR1 is SEHNR and CDR2 is FQNEAQ (reference sequence). CDR3 in amino acids: CASSSQWPGAYEQYF. CDR3 DNA: TGTGCCAGCAGCTCACAGTGGCCGGGAGCCTACGAGCAGTACTTC.